The 30 T cell receptor beta chains listed next were all sequenced from one sample in a study of response to subunit inactivated influenza vaccine. TCRdb recomputed calls from the RT-PCR reads with MiXCR, one row per CDR3 protein. The sample includes about 540,000 distinct CDR3 sequences, approximately 24% seen only once; the top ten take around 2.8%. This same sample was also taken into another study, of T cells expressing NK-cell markers. From that report: For TCR beta, cDNA was produced by 5'RACE template switching with UMIs.

The sample consisted of CD4+ T cells sorted from PBMCs, taken roughly 12 days after vaccination. Every receptor here comes from a man in his fifties or sixties who received an inactivated influenza vaccine.

This chain links TRBV12-3 or TRBV12-4 with TRBJ1-1; possible D gene TRBD1, 5 bases. The V end was cut by 0 bases, the J end by 5 bases, with 16 bases between. The CDR3 sequence is 16 residues long. CDR3 sequence: CASSLALGDLGTEAFF. CDR3 sequence (DNA): TGTGCCAGCAGTTTAGCGCTCGGGGACCTCGGTACTGAAGCTTTCTTT.

This chain links TRBV27 with TRBJ1-2, with 9 bases fitting TRBD1. The germline CDR1 and CDR2 sequences are MNHEY and SMNVEV (reference sequence). J lost 8 bases, V lost 3 bases, and 7 bases had no gene match. The CDR3 is made up of 14 amino acids. The CDR3 DNA is TGTGCCAGCAGTTTTCGGACAGGGGAGGAGGGCTACACCTTC. It codes for CASSFRTGEEGYTF.

This clonotype was found a few times. The rearrangement uses TRBV3-1 and TRBJ2-3; D is unresolved. With 0 bases removed from V and 4 bases from J, the gap between germline ends came to 11 bases. This CDR3 spans 15 amino acids. Germline V gene lookup returns CDR1 LGHDT and CDR2 YNNKEL (reference sequence). The CDR3 bases are TGTGCCAGCAGCCAAGATACTATCAGACCAGATACGCAGTATTTT. It encodes CASSQDTIRPDTQYF.

This clonotype was observed a few times. This chain connects TRBV5-8 to TRBJ2-7; D unresolved. Germline V gene data show CDR1 as SGHTS and CDR2 as YDEGEE. The CDR3 consists of 11 residues. V was shortened by 2 bases and J by 8 bases, with 8 bases between the two germline ends. As DNA, the CDR3 is TGTGCCAGCAGCTTCCACGGCAAGCAGTACTTC. This sequence encodes CASSFHGKQYF.

The rearrangement uses TRBV28 and TRBJ2-7; 7 bases are a match to TRBD1. J lost 1 base, V lost 4 bases, and 1 base had no gene match. The CDR3 is 13 residues long. Germline CDR1 reads MDHEN; CDR2 reads SYDVKM. The DNA for the CDR3 is TGTGCCAGCAGTTGGGACAGATCCTACGAGCAGTACTTC. It yields the protein CASSWDRSYEQYF.

The J gene is TRBJ2-3, the V gene TRBV4-3; 10 bases match TRBD2. V gave up 2 bases and J gave up 4 bases; unmatched junction bases: 3. The CDR3 consists of 15 residues. The germline CDR1 and CDR2 sequences are LGHNA and YSLEER. The CDR3 spells CASSQLAGAADTQYF. The DNA of the CDR3 is TGCGCCAGCAGCCAACTAGCGGGGGCAGCAGATACGCAGTATTTT.

In its sample, this clonotype was seen a few times. The rearrangement joins TRBV29-1 to TRBJ1-1; a weak D match, TRBD1 (5 bases). This CDR3 contains 14 residues. V lost 3 bases to trimming and J lost 1 base, with 12 bases between them. CDR1 and CDR2 from the germline V gene are SQVTM and ANQGSEA. CDR3 region: CSVDRGLGNTEAFF. The CDR3 nucleotides read TGCAGCGTTGATCGGGGACTTGGGAACACTGAAGCTTTCTTT.

This clonotype was found a few times. The rearrangement joins TRBV6-5 to TRBJ2-1, with TRBD2 as a possible D gene (6 bases). From germline, CDR1 is MNHEY and CDR2 SVGAGI. This CDR3 contains 14 residues. V was cut by 2 bases and J by 4 bases, with 9 bases left in between. CDR3 DNA: TGTGCCAGCAGTTACGGGCGGGGATACAATGAGCAGTTCTTC. Its translation: CASSYGRGYNEQFF.

The chain has TRBV20-1 and TRBJ1-2, with D perhaps matching TRBD1 (6 bases). The CDR3 runs 10 residues. CDR1 is DFQATT and CDR2 is SNEGSKA in the germline V gene (reference sequence). The CDR3, as DNA: TGCAGCGGGAGGGACAATGGCTACACCTTC. Its translation is CSGRDNGYTF.

This clonotype was seen a few times. The rearrangement joins TRBV27 to TRBJ2-1; TRBD2 agrees at 14 bases. Germline CDR1 reads MNHEY; CDR2 reads SMNVEV (reference sequence). The CDR3 runs 16 residues. The J segment lost 3 bases and the V segment lost 6 bases, leaving 4 bases of the junction unmatched. The CDR3 reads CASRTGTSGGYNEQFF. CDR3 coding DNA: TGTGCCAGCAGAACCGGGACTAGCGGGGGCTACAATGAGCAGTTCTTC.

The V call is TRBV20-1, the J call TRBJ1-1; tentatively, D is TRBD1 (5 bases). Trimming took off 5 bases at V and 2 bases at J, with 12 bases between the two ends. CDR1 is DFQATT and CDR2 is SNEGSKA in the germline V gene (reference sequence). CDR3 length: 13 amino acids. In DNA, the CDR3 is TGCAGTGCTCTGACAGTGACAAACACTGAAGCTTTCTTT. Translated, it gives CSALTVTNTEAFF.

This clonotype has just a few counts. The genes are TRBV24-1 and TRBJ1-5; no definite D call. V lost 4 bases to trimming and J lost 11 bases, with 14 bases between them. There are 13 residues in the CDR3. The germline CDR1 and CDR2 sequences are KGHDR and SFDVKD. CDR3 loop: CATSEPGSQAQHF. The CDR3 region has the DNA TGTGCCACCAGTGAACCCGGGAGCCAGGCCCAGCATTTT.

There are a few counts of this clonotype. This chain links TRBV4-2 with TRBJ2-1, with TRBD2 identical over 8 bases. From germline, CDR1 is LGHNA and CDR2 YNFKEQ. There are 15 residues in the CDR3. V was pared by 1 base and J by 3 bases, with 2 bases of the junction left unmatched. The CDR3 sequence is CASSQALADYNEQFF. CDR3 DNA sequence: TGTGCCAGCAGCCAAGCACTAGCGGACTACAATGAGCAGTTCTTC.

The rearrangement uses TRBV5-1 and TRBJ2-7, with D perhaps matching TRBD1 or TRBD2 (6 bases each). V was trimmed by 4 bases and J by 5 bases, leaving 16 bases between them. This CDR3 region has 14 residues. Germline V gene lookup returns CDR1 SGHRS and CDR2 YFSETQ. CDR3 in amino acids: CASSDTSGAHEQYF. The CDR3 region has the DNA TGCGCCAGCAGCGATACCTCGGGGGCCCACGAGCAGTACTTC.

V and J are TRBV3-1 and TRBJ2-5; 7 bases match TRBD2. The germline CDR1 and CDR2 sequences are LGHDT and YNNKEL (reference sequence). V dropped 4 bases and J dropped 7; count of bases not matched to a gene: 6. There are 13 residues in the CDR3. The CDR3 DNA follows: TGTGCCAGCAGCCCGACTAGCTTGGGGACCCAGTACTTC. Encoded protein: CASSPTSLGTQYF.

The chain links TRBV6-4 to TRBJ2-3; the D is unclear. V gave up 7 bases and J gave up 0 bases, with 8 bases separating them. The germline gives CDR1 MRHNA, CDR2 SNTAGT. The CDR3 consists of 13 residues. CDR3 DNA: TGTGCCAGCACCCAGGAAAGCACAGATACGCAGTATTTT. Translated: CASTQESTDTQYF.

This chain connects TRBV4-3 to TRBJ1-5, with a possible D match to TRBD1 (6 bases). Germline-derived CDR1 and CDR2 are LGHNA and YSLEER. The CDR3 covers 13 residues. V gave up 1 base and J gave up 7 bases, with 8 bases separating them. The CDR3 DNA reads TGCGCCAGCAGCCAAGGACAGGACCAGCCCCAGCATTTT. Its translation is CASSQGQDQPQHF.

The J gene is TRBJ2-3, the V gene TRBV4-2; D ambiguous. CDR1 is LGHNA, CDR2 YNFKEQ, per germline. There are 17 residues in the CDR3. The ends were cut back, 0 bases at V and 0 bases at J, with 13 bases in the middle. The DNA of the CDR3 is TGTGCCAGCAGCCAAGAAGTGGGCGCTCGTAGCACAGATACGCAGTATTTT. Protein product: CASSQEVGARSTDTQYF.

This clonotype was seen only a few times. This chain uses TRBV28 with TRBJ2-7, with a possible D match to TRBD1 (6 bases). V shed 7 bases and J shed 5 bases, with 15 bases lying between them. CDR1 MDHEN and CDR2 SYDVKM come from the germline V gene. There are 13 residues in the CDR3. The CDR3 sequence is CASNLQGAHEQYF. The CDR3 coding sequence is TGTGCCAGCAACCTACAGGGTGCCCACGAGCAGTACTTC.

V gene TRBV5-1 combines with J gene TRBJ1-1; D is perhaps TRBD1 (6 bases). With 4 bases removed from V and 5 bases from J, the gap between germline ends came to 15 bases. Germline-derived CDR1 and CDR2 are SGHRS and YFSETQ. This CDR3 is 14 amino acids long. Here the CDR3 reads CASSKQGGGTEAFF. The DNA of the CDR3 is TGCGCCAGCAGCAAACAGGGTGGAGGGACTGAAGCTTTCTTT. The full variable domain, completed using reference TRBV5-1 and TRBJ1-1, is KAGVTQTPRYLIKTRGQQVTLSCSPISGHRSVSWYQQTPGQGLQFLFEYFSETQRNKGNFPGRFSGRQFSNSRSEMNVSTLELGDSALYLCASSKQGGGTEAFFGQGTRLTVV.

The chain uses TRBV28 and TRBJ2-5; D unresolved. Germline V gives CDR1 MDHEN, CDR2 SYDVKM. V lost 0 bases and J lost 2, with 7 bases in between. The CDR3 covers 14 residues. DNA for the CDR3: TGTGCCAGCAGTTTATGGACTGAACAAGAGACCCAGTACTTC. The encoded protein is CASSLWTEQETQYF.

The chain combines TRBV18 with TRBJ2-7; 10 nucleotides align to TRBD2. The germline V gene has CDR1 KGHSH and CDR2 LQKENI. The length of the CDR3 is 15 residues. V gave up 0 bases and J gave up 4 bases; unmatched junction bases: 3. This chain's CDR3 is CASSPPGLASYEQYF. The CDR3 DNA reads as TGTGCCAGCTCACCACCGGGACTAGCGTCATACGAGCAGTACTTC. Filled out from reference TRBV18 and TRBJ2-7, the complete variable domain reads NAGVMQNPRHLVRRRGQEARLRCSPMKGHSHVYWYRQLPEEGLKFMVYLQKENIIDESGMPKERFSAEFPKEGPSILRIQQVVRGDSAAYFCASSPPGLASYEQYFGPGTRLTVT.

The chain joins TRBV4-3 to TRBJ2-4; D possibly corresponds to TRBD2 (6 bases). The CDR3 is made up of 18 amino acids. Germline V CDR1 and CDR2: LGHNA, YSLEER. Trimming cost V 0 bases and J 2 bases, with 17 bases left between them. CDR3 nucleotides: TGCGCCAGCAGCCAAGATCTGCCTGTGGGGGGTTCCAAAAACATTCAGTACTTC. It encodes CASSQDLPVGGSKNIQYF.

This chain joins TRBV7-2 and TRBJ2-3; 11 nucleotides agree with TRBD2. Germline V CDR1 and CDR2: SGHTA, FQGNSA. After removal of 1 base from V and 7 bases from J, the junction contained 4 bases not matched to a gene. This CDR3 has 15 residues. The CDR3 sequence: CASSLVAGGSNTQYF. The CDR3 DNA is TGTGCCAGCAGCTTAGTAGCGGGAGGGTCCAATACGCAGTATTTT.

Only a few counts were recorded for this clonotype. The chain has TRBV10-3 and TRBJ2-7, with 10 nucleotides matching TRBD2. V lost 0 bases, J lost 3 bases, and 5 bases stayed unmatched. This CDR3 has 16 amino acids. Per germline, CDR1 ENHRY and CDR2 SYGVKD. CDR3 coding DNA: TGTGCCATCAGTGAGTCAAAATCTAGCGGGGGCTACGAGCAGTACTTC. It encodes CAISESKSSGGYEQYF.

This clonotype was seen a handful of times. This sequence joins TRBV6-1 and TRBJ1-2, with D possibly TRBD1 on 5 matching bases. V was cut by 6 bases and J by 8 bases, with 22 bases left in between. The CDR3 runs to 15 residues. Germline V gives CDR1 MNHNS, CDR2 SASEGT. The CDR3 DNA is TGTGCCAGCAGGGCGGGGACGAAGGGTTCTGGCGGCTACACCTTC. Amino acids: CASRAGTKGSGGYTF.

The sample holds a few counts of this clonotype. This chain connects TRBV11-2 to TRBJ2-1; 9 bases are a match to TRBD2. Trimming cost V 5 bases and J 7 bases; bases outside gene matches: 18. Germline V lookup: CDR1 SGHAT, CDR2 FQNNGV. The length of the CDR3 is 18 residues. CDR3 amino acids: CASSKRRSGLADFNEQFF. CDR3 DNA sequence: TGTGCCAGCAGCAAGAGAAGGTCGGGACTAGCTGACTTTAATGAGCAGTTCTTC.

This clonotype appeared a few times. J is TRBJ2-3 and V is TRBV24-1, with D perhaps given as TRBD1 or TRBD2 (5 bases each). This CDR3 has 15 amino acids. Germline V gene data show CDR1 as KGHDR and CDR2 as SFDVKD. Trimming shortened V by 5 bases and J by 2 bases, and 13 bases separated the two germline ends. This chain's CDR3 is CATSVSSGHTDTQYF. CDR3 DNA: TGTGCCACCAGTGTTAGCAGCGGACACACAGATACGCAGTATTTT.

This chain connects TRBV6-6 to TRBJ2-3; D not resolved. CDR1 is MNHNY and CDR2 is SVGAGI in the germline V gene (reference sequence). Between the trimmed V and J ends, which lost 0 bases and 7 bases, there was a span of 8 bases. This CDR3 region has 13 residues. This chain's CDR3 is CASSYSTPNTQYF. CDR3 nucleotides: TGTGCCAGCAGTTACTCGACTCCAAATACGCAGTATTTT.

This chain joins TRBV30 and TRBJ1-3; D not resolved. Germline loops: CDR1 GTSNPN, CDR2 SVGIG (reference sequence). Trimming removed 4 bases from V and 0 bases from J, with 19 bases in between. The CDR3 has 17 amino acids. The CDR3 sequence: CAWTISGRLGSGNTIYF. For the CDR3, the DNA is TGTGCCTGGACAATCAGCGGTAGATTGGGCTCTGGAAACACCATATATTTT.